What follows are 12 T cell receptor beta chains derived from one specimen sequenced in a study of blood T cell repertoires in COVID-19. Libraries were prepared by immunoSEQ multiplex PCR; TCRdb keeps only in-frame clonotypes and omits some of them. The table includes 95,000 to 110,000 clones, roughly 84% detected once. The material sequenced was peripheral blood. These receptors were taken from a human donor in a cohort sampled during active or convalescent COVID-19.

The chain is built from TRBV27 and TRBJ1-5; tentative D call: TRBD1 (5 bases). Looked up from germline, CDR1 is MNHEY and CDR2 is SMNVEV (reference sequence). The CDR3 is 21 amino acids. V was pared by 5 bases and J by 4 bases, with 33 bases between. The CDR3 region has the DNA TGTGCCAGCAGTCTCCTTACACAACACGGGAGGGACTTGAGATGGAATCAGCCCCAGCATTTT. This sequence encodes CASSLLTQHGRDLRWNQPQHF.

The J gene is TRBJ2-7, the V gene TRBV6-5; 7 nucleotides align to TRBD1. The CDR3 covers 13 residues. With 10 bases clipped from V and 1 base from J, the junction kept 7 bases outside the gene matches. The germline gives CDR1 MNHEY, CDR2 SVGAGI. Here the CDR3 DNA reads TGTGCCATGGGGACAGCCGGATCCTACGAGCAGTACTTC. This gives the protein CAMGTAGSYEQYF.

This chain links TRBV20-1 with TRBJ2-3, with TRBD2 matching 7 bases. From germline, CDR1 is DFQATT and CDR2 SNEGSKA (reference sequence). V lost 3 bases to trimming and J lost 0 bases; unmatched junction nucleotides: 6. The CDR3 runs to 15 residues. The CDR3 bases are TGCAGTGCTAGTATAGCGGGTACTAGCACAGATACGCAGTATTTT. This encodes CSASIAGTSTDTQYF.

This sequence joins TRBV2 and TRBJ1-6; 10 bases agree with TRBD1. Trimming removed 5 bases from V and 11 bases from J; junction bases left unmatched: 6. Germline loops: CDR1 SNHLY, CDR2 FYNNEI. This CDR3 contains 14 residues. The CDR3 reads CASSSGQGGPPLHF. CDR3 sequence (DNA): TGTGCCAGCAGTAGTGGACAGGGGGGTCCACCCCTCCACTTT.

This clone showed up just once. The V gene is TRBV25-1, the J gene TRBJ2-7, with D possibly matching TRBD2 (7 bases). CDR1 is MGHDK and CDR2 is SYGVNS in the germline V gene. V dropped 6 bases and J dropped 5 bases, with 23 bases sitting between them. The CDR3 length is 16 residues. This chain's CDR3 is CASSGGHRARVNEQYF. The DNA of the CDR3 is TGTGCCAGCAGCGGGGGGCACAGGGCGAGAGTGAACGAGCAGTACTTC.

The chain employs TRBV5-4 and TRBJ1-6, with D perhaps TRBD1 (5 bases). Germline lookup yields CDR1 SGHNT and CDR2 YYREEE (reference sequence). The CDR3 totals 12 residues. V gave up 4 bases and J gave up 13 bases, with 12 bases separating them. The CDR3 region has the DNA TGTGCCAGCAGCCGACTAGAGGGGCCCCTCCACTTT. Encoded protein: CASSRLEGPLHF.

This clone was detected once. The chain carries TRBV11-3 and TRBJ1-1; 7 nucleotides align to TRBD1. The junction had 18 bases not matched to a gene; V was cut back by 6 bases and J by 11 bases. Germline V gives CDR1 SGHNT, CDR2 YENEEA. This CDR3 region has 15 residues. The CDR3 nucleotides are TGTGCCAGCAGTCCCCGACAGGGAATATTTGAGGACGCTTTCTTT. This encodes CASSPRQGIFEDAFF.

The chain couples TRBV12-5 to TRBJ1-2; D remains unclear. Germline CDR1 is LGHNT and CDR2 is FRNRAP. The CDR3 length is 13 residues. Trimming left V 1 base short and J 8 bases short, with 11 bases between. The CDR3 DNA follows: TGTGCTAGTGGTTTGGACCGATCTAAAGGCTACACCTTC. Translation gives CASGLDRSKGYTF.

The chain carries TRBV3-1 (or the pseudogene TRBV3-2) and TRBJ2-5, with TRBD2 identical over 10 bases. V gave up 3 bases and J gave up 2 bases; unmatched junction bases: 6. CDR1 and CDR2 (germline): LGHDT, YNNKEL (reference sequence). This CDR3 spans 16 amino acids. CDR3 bases: TGTGCCAGCAGCCAGCCTAGCGGGGGTCCACAAGAGACCCAGTACTTC. It yields the protein CASSQPSGGPQETQYF.

The genes are TRBV12-2 and TRBJ1-4; the table calls TRBD1, which could not be checked here. TRBV12-2 is a pseudogene. The CDR3 is 19 residues long. The CDR3 is CASRLGGVQGPATNEKLFF. CDR3 DNA: TGTGCAAGTCGCTTAGGTGGGGTTCAGGGCCCTGCAACTAATGAAAAACTGTTTTTT.

The gene calls are TRBV12-3 or TRBV12-4 and TRBJ2-2; unclear D gene. Trimming took off 5 bases at V and 8 bases at J, with 6 bases between the two ends. This CDR3 is built from 11 residues. CDR3 bases: TGTGCCAGCAGTATGGCTGGGGAGCTGTTTTTT. The encoded protein is CASSMAGELFF.

This chain links TRBV4-2 with TRBJ1-1; D is unclear. The CDR3 contains 15 residues. The germline V and J ends were trimmed by 0 bases and 0 bases, with 8 bases remaining between them. The V gene's germline CDR1 is LGHNA and CDR2 YNFKEQ. The CDR3 DNA reads TGTGCCAGCAGCCAAGATCCGGCGGTGAACACTGAAGCTTTCTTT. It codes for CASSQDPAVNTEAFF.